This T cell receptor beta chain was found in a study of T cell changes during pregnancy in multiple sclerosis (dated by TCRdb to between 2018 and 2021). General notes on the study: In women with multiple sclerosis, the researchers looked at how the T cell repertoire shifted as pregnancy progressed.

For this clone: This receptor's antigen is unknown. No base-level quality is on record; no much larger clone is a single base apart.

For CDR1 and CDR2, the germline V gene (reference sequence) lists MNHNY and SVGAGI. The CDR3 has 15 amino acids, counting the end cysteine and phenylalanine. Solely the CDR3 DNA is kept, with 45 bases framed from the first base. Trimmed from V: 2 bases; trimmed from J: 8 bases; junction bases lacking a gene match: 9. Library preparation employed the immunoSEQ multiplex PCR assay. The clones in this table, taken by TCRdb from immuneACCESS, are in-frame only. Not every clone is retained; where verified, under half of the shortfall comes from an unresolved V gene, and the cause of the rest is unknown. The sample records 25,000 to 30,000 clones, roughly 89% of which are singletons. The ten biggest clones cover around 0.8% of the sample.

The TCR was taken from a female donor with multiple sclerosis, enrolled in a pregnancy study. The sequences come from CD4+ T cells from peripheral blood mononuclear cells, collected in the second trimester of pregnancy. Rearrangement joined TRBV6-6 to TRBJ2-1; 7 middle bases align to TRBD1. The encoded CDR3 is CASSYGVTGLYEQFF. In nucleotide form, the sequence is TGTGCCAGCAGTTACGGGGTGACAGGGTTGTATGAGCAGTTCTTC.